The 2 T cell receptor beta chains listed next were all sequenced from one sample in a study of T cells expressing NK-cell markers. TCRdb reprocessed the 5' RACE reads and stores each CDR3 protein as one record, lacking DNA. This sample carries hundreds of thousands of distinct CDR3 sequences, with 3% to 4.5% going to the ten biggest clones. Sequenced material: blood T cells: a sorted CD56 or NKG2C T cell subset, CD4+ or CD8+ T cells, or bulk PBMC T cells (not recorded which). The receptor source for this set is a man aged 18 to 30 in good health.

V usage is TRBV20-1 and J usage is TRBJ2-1; TCRdb gives TRBD2 as the D gene, but with no DNA this cannot be confirmed. Germline V gene sequence: CDR1 DFQATT, CDR2 SNEGSKA (reference sequence). The CDR3 runs 13 residues. CDR3 sequence: CSARAGGGFGQFF.

The V gene is TRBV5-1, the J gene TRBJ2-3; TCRdb selects TRBD1, and the lack of DNA leaves this call unchecked. CDR3 size: 15 residues. Looked up from germline, CDR1 is SGHRS and CDR2 is YFSETQ. The CDR3: CASSLANRAADTQYF.